This T cell receptor (beta chain) was obtained from a study of cytotoxic CD8 clonotypes in ibrutinib-treated CLL. Repertoires were generated with immunoSEQ multiplex PCR, while TCRdb's copy carries only in-frame clones and drops some. The sample includes about 30,000 clones, roughly 60% of them seen just once. As for this clone: Its antigen is unknown.

The CDR3 has 14 amino acids. Trimming pared 0 bases from V and 2 bases from J, leaving 8 bases between. In germline, CDR1 is MNHEY, CDR2 SVGAGI. Findings of the study overall: Under treatment, the uncommon public clonotypes either contracted or remained stable. Clonality grew at ibrutinib response; at progression, it decreased back toward baseline. Baseline levels of clonality went above those of age-matched healthy donors and moved with circulating CD8+ T-cell counts.

The sequencing used PBMCs, collected before ibrutinib treatment. This TCR was sampled from a human donor with chronic lymphocytic leukemia. This chain links TRBV6-5 with TRBJ2-7; weak D call: TRBD2 (5 bases). This CDR3 is CASSYSDGTYEQYF. The CDR3 DNA is TGTGCCAGCAGTTACTCGGACGGGACCTACGAGCAGTACTTC.